This note documents a single T cell receptor beta chain sequence. Methods used by the authors: Nucleated cell counts were estimated from reference gene primer amplification. The protocol was immunoSEQ multiplex PCR, while the TCRdb copy is restricted to in-frame clones and leaves out a portion. Clonal size and the V and J genes are those of that table, whereas D and trimming came from the DNA. The table has over 250,000 clones, around 82% seen once. These data belong to a study of blood T cell repertoires in COVID-19. Across the study: Researchers got acute and convalescent COVID-19 samples from the United States, Italy and Spain. PBMCs, B-cell-depleted T cells, or T cells were the source of the cDNA or gDNA that made up the material.

Per germline, CDR1 MGHDK and CDR2 SYGVNS. This CDR3 contains 13 residues. Between the trimmed V and J ends, which lost 3 bases and 1 base, there was a span of 7 bases. This chain connects TRBV25-1 to TRBJ2-7; the D is unclear. The sequenced material came from peripheral blood. This TCR derives from a woman in her fifties or sixties who had recovered from COVID-19. The CDR3 DNA sequence: TGTGCCAGCAGTGACCCCACTTCCTACGAGCAGTACTTC. Protein product: CASSDPTSYEQYF.